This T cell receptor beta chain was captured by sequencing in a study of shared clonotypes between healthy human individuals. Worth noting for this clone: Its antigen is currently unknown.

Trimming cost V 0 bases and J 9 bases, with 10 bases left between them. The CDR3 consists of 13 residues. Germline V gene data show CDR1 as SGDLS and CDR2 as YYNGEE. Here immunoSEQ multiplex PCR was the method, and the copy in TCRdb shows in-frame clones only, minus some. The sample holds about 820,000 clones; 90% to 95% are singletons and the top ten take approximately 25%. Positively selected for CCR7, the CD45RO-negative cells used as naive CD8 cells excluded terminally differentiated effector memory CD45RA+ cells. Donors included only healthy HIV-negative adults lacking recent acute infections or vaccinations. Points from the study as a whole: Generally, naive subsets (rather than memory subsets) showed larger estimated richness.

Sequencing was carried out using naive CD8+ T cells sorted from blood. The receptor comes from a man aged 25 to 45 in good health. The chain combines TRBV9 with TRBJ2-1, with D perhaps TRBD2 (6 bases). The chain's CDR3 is CASSVVGGSEQFF. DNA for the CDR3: TGTGCCAGCAGCGTAGTCGGGGGTTCTGAGCAGTTCTTC.